This T cell receptor beta chain comes out of a study of T cells in Graves' hyperthyroidism and ophthalmopathy (dated by TCRdb to the late 2010s). Looking at the study overall: Peripheral blood samples were taken at the time of initial diagnosis, prior to any treatment. To identify TCR V-J signatures that set the groups apart, the researchers used a discovery cohort of 90 to 100 patients, made up of roughly 40 with Graves' ophthalmopathy and 55 to 65 with stable Graves' hyperthyroidism. Prospective prediction of ophthalmopathy was tested in an independent validation cohort of about 19 hyperthyroidism patients and some 17 patients who later progressed to ophthalmopathy. The 100 discovery patients were divided at random into training and test sets in a 7:3 ratio. The study also compared thyroid tissue and blood T-cell repertoires from several Graves' hyperthyroidism patients. After blood sampling, hyperthyroidism patients were treated with methimazole at a starting dose of 30 mg daily, and ophthalmopathy patients were treated with high-dose intravenous methylprednisolone. According to the paper, TCR Vbeta CDR3 sequencing was carried out on some 140 peripheral blood samples, which came from fewer than 50 ophthalmopathy, around 75 hyperthyroidism and approximately 17 progressor patients. The research as a whole found: Ophthalmopathy was separated from stable hyperthyroidism by a 13 V-J signature model, with just over 85% sensitivity and about 81% specificity obtained in cross-validation and 80%/75% obtained in testing. In validation, the model predicted progression to ophthalmopathy with 55% to 71% sensitivity and over 72% specificity, a median of 6.5 months before onset. No statistical method was used to set the sample size in advance, and investigators knew the group allocation. Most expanded thyroid clonotypes (frequency above 0.001) were also found in blood, which suggests that blood repertoires may mirror thyroid immune responses.

The CDR3 starts with the cysteine, ends with the phenylalanine, and has 13 residues. CDR3 DNA is the only sequence kept; it has 39 bases, read in frame from the first base. V gives up 1 base and J gives up 10 bases, and the segment between their germline ends measures 14 bases. The germline V gene (reference sequence) sets CDR1 to DFQATT and CDR2 to SNEGSKA. Moderately to severely active disease, a Clinical Activity Score of at least 3, a NOSPECS grade of at least 4, and a duration under 3 months were present in ophthalmopathy patients. Any patient with an uncontrolled infection, another autoimmune disease, pregnancy or lactation was excluded. Diagnoses were established on the basis of clinical symptoms, serum thyroxine and TRAb, thyroid ultrasound, and orbital computed tomography. PBMCs were separated from 7.5 to 10 ml of fresh peripheral blood using Ficoll-Paque density gradient centrifugation. Total RNA was extracted with Trizol reagent, and quality was checked on an Agilent 2100 Bioanalyzer.

TCR beta CDR3 regions were amplified from RNA transcripts. The first round of RT-PCR for the TCR CDR3 was performed with the HTBI primer set and the Qiagen OneStep RT-PCR kit. The libraries were constructed in a second round of multiplex PCR and then size-selected and purified. The libraries were sequenced on an Illumina HiSeq2000 using paired-end 100 bp reads. The published analysis was carried out like this. SOAPnuke was used to process the raw data, throwing out any read that contained adapters or uncalled bases, had a mean Phred below 15, or lacked an exact constant-primer or identifier match. High-quality paired reads were merged using COPE v1.2.5, and each unique nucleotide sequence was defined as a clonotype. MiTCR v1.1 was used to align clonotypes to the IMGT TRBV, TRBD and TRBJ reference segments. The analysis included only V-J combinations with a frequency above 0.0001, which together covered 99.2% of the repertoires. The TCS score was defined as F50 (clonal expansion) divided by E x V (chaos), with BLOSUM62-based TCRdist calculated between CDR3 peptides within each V-J. Welch's t-statistics and random forest reduced several hundred V-J features to 13, which were used in a naive Bayes classifier (R e1071). TCRdb reran the public reads through fastp at Q25 and MiXCR, keeping productive beta chains. Entries are consolidated by CDR3 protein sequence, retaining the most common genes and DNA. These V and J calls originate from TCRdb's pipeline instead of the authors' own analysis. Counted in this sample were around 500,000 distinct CDR3 sequences; about 16% of them appeared once. The top ten hold around 28% of the sample.

There are many counts of this clonotype. It lacks a known antigen. The sample holds no much larger clone one base away, and base qualities are not on file. Sequenced sample: blood. The clonotype comes from a woman in her thirties with Graves' ophthalmopathy. Recombination connected TRBV20-1 to TRBJ2-1, and perhaps TRBD1 as D gene, on 6 matching bases. This receptor has the CDR3 CSARGGAGVEQFF. The bases are TGCAGTGCTAGAGGGGGCGCAGGGGTAGAGCAGTTCTTC.